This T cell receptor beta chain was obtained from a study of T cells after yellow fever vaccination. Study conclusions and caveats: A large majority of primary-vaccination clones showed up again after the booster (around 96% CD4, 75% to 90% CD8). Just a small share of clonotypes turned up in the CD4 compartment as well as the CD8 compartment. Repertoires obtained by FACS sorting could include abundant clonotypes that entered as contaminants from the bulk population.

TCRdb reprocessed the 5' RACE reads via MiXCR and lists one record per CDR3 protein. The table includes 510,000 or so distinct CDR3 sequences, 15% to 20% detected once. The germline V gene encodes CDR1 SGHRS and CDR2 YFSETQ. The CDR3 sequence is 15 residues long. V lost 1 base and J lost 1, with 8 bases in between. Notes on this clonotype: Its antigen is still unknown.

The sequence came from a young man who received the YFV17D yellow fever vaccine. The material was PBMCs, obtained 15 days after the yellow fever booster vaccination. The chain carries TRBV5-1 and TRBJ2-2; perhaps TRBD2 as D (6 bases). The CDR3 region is CASSLLAQNTGELFF. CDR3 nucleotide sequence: TGCGCCAGCAGCTTGCTAGCGCAGAACACCGGGGAGCTGTTTTTT.